This TCR beta chain was identified during a study of vaccination effects on CD4 cells after COVID-19. The wider study: Participants got two doses of BNT162b2 or mRNA-1273 vaccine. Broader study findings: The study found marked clonal contraction of infection- and vaccine-induced clones late after vaccination. After vaccination of healthy people, only 1 of 255 vaccine-induced clones cross-reacted with common cold coronaviruses.

Before sequencing, viral peptide pools were used by the ViraFEST assay to expand antigen-specific CD4+ T cells. After roughly ten days in culture, the CD4+ T cells were isolated. None of the vaccinated had previously contracted SARS-CoV-2, and their nucleocapsid antibodies tested negative. Half-medium changes using IL-2 medium occurred on days 3 and 7. Libraries were prepared by immunoSEQ multiplex PCR; TCRdb keeps only in-frame clonotypes and omits some of them. Counted here are tens of thousands of clones, approximately 75% occurring once; the ten biggest clones make up less than 3%. With regard to this clone: Antigen specificity is unknown.

The receptor comes from a human donor who received a COVID-19 vaccine. Sequenced material: CD4+ T cells from PBMCs cultured with HCoV-NL63 spike peptides, taken before COVID-19 vaccination.

The CDR3 DNA reads as TGTGCCAGCAGTCGTTCCGGTGGTAGCAATCAGCCCCAGCATTTT. Translating it yields CASSRSGGSNQPQHF. V and J are TRBV2 and TRBJ1-5; D is unresolved. The CDR3 extends over 15 amino acids. Germline CDR1 reads SNHLY; CDR2 reads FYNNEI. V gave up 5 bases and J gave up 0 bases, with 11 bases separating them.